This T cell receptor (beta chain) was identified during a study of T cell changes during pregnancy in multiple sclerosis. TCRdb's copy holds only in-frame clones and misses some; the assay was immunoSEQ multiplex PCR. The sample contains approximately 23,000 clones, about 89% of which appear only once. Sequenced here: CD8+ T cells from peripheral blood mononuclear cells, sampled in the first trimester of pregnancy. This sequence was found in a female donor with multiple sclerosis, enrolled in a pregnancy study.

The DNA of the CDR3 is TGTGCCAGTAGTATGATCGGGGTTGAGCAGTACTTC. Protein: CASSMIGVEQYF. The gene calls are TRBV19 and TRBJ2-7; maybe TRBD2 (5 bases). The CDR3 is 12 amino acids. The V end was cut by 3 bases, the J end by 7 bases, with 10 bases between. Germline-derived CDR1 and CDR2 are LNHDA and SQIVND (reference sequence).